This T cell receptor (beta chain) was sequenced in a study of blood T cell repertoires in COVID-19. The CDR3 runs to 16 residues. Germline V CDR1 and CDR2: SGHVS, FQNEAQ. The ends lost 1 base at V and 5 bases at J; junction bases unmatched: 10. Those who participated ranged in age from roughly 18 to 89 years and resided in 20 to 30 US areas. Authors' methods: Quantification of nucleated cells was approximated via reference gene primer amplification. Sequenced by immunoSEQ multiplex PCR; TCRdb stores in-frame clones only, minus some. V and J calls and clone size are copied from that table; D and trimming were computed from the DNA. The sample contains 180,000 or so clones, roughly 90% of which appear only once.

The origin of this receptor is a human donor with acute COVID-19. The donor label of this sample is uncertain. The chain joins TRBV7-8 to TRBJ2-5; 7 nucleotides line up with TRBD2. The sequenced sample was PBMCs or T cells enriched from blood (not recorded which). CDR3 DNA sequence: TGTGCCAGCAGCTTAGGGGTCATGAGGGGAGGGGAGACCCAGTACTTC. Amino acid sequence: CASSLGVMRGGETQYF.